The rows below give T cell receptor beta chains drawn from one sample of a study of control samples from healthy donors and cancer patients. The method was immunoSEQ multiplex PCR; TCRdb's version includes in-frame clones alone and lacks a portion of them. The sample yields roughly 74,000 clones, approximately 94% seen once. The sample consisted of blood. Receptors originate from a young woman in good health. Each CDR3 is given with its conserved first and last residue. The D gene is left open where the match is weak. Where a row states a size, it is once, few, many or the class of an expanded clone; other rows omit it.

>TRBV25-1|17|TRBJ2-2|.|.
CASTGRGTGQGAGELFF
TGTGCCAGTACGGGGAGGGGTACTGGGCAGGGGGCCGGGGAGCTGTTTTTT
>TRBV5-5|16|TRBJ2-3|.|TRBD1
CASSLADRGWGDTQYF
TGTGCCAGCAGCTTGGCCGACAGGGGATGGGGAGATACGCAGTATTTT
>TRBV29-1|15|TRBJ2-5|.|.
CSVDWAQGGQETQYF
TGCAGCGTTGATTGGGCCCAGGGGGGCCAAGAGACCCAGTACTTC
>TRBV9|16|TRBJ2-1|.|TRBD2
CASSVSGTSSYNEQFF
TGTGCCAGCAGCGTTAGCGGGACAAGCTCCTACAATGAGCAGTTCTTC
>TRBV2|12|TRBJ2-2|once|.
CASRGDTGELFF
TGTGCCAGCAGGGGGGACACCGGGGAGCTGTTTTTT
>TRBV28|14|TRBJ2-1|.|.
CASSPGTLYNEQFF
TGTGCCAGCTCCCCCGGGACTCTATACAATGAGCAGTTCTTC
>TRBV3-1/TRBV3-2|14|TRBJ2-4|.|TRBD1
CASSAGQGTSIQYF
TGTGCCAGCAGTGCGGGACAGGGGACCAGCATTCAGTACTTC
>TRBV7-9|17|TRBJ2-5|.|TRBD2
CASSLGRAGAPRETQYF
TGTGCCAGCAGCTTAGGACGGGCGGGAGCCCCTCGAGAGACCCAGTACTTC
>TRBV19|13|TRBJ2-3|.|.
CASMRTDTDTQYF
TGTGCCAGTATGCGGACAGACACAGATACGCAGTATTTT
>TRBV7-9|13|TRBJ1-2|.|.
CASSFFEGRGYTF
TGTGCCAGCAGCTTTTTCGAGGGGCGTGGCTACACCTTC
>TRBV20-1|13|TRBJ1-5|.|.
CSASSTRDQPQHF
TGCAGTGCTAGTTCCACCCGTGATCAGCCCCAGCATTTT
>TRBV28|16|TRBJ2-3|.|TRBD1
CASREGIGQGADTQYF
TGTGCCAGCAGAGAAGGAATAGGACAGGGGGCGGATACGCAGTATTTT
>TRBV29-1|12|TRBJ2-5|.|.
CSVGGQVETQYF
TGCAGCGTTGGTGGACAAGTAGAGACCCAGTACTTC
>TRBV12-3/TRBV12-4|12|TRBJ1-1|.|.
CASSLNVGEAFF
TGTGCCAGCAGCCTTAATGTTGGAGAAGCTTTCTTT
>TRBV28|14|TRBJ1-1|.|.
CASSSPPQVNEAFF
TGTGCCAGCAGTTCCCCCCCACAGGTTAATGAAGCTTTCTTT
>TRBV7-3|13|TRBJ1-1|.|.
CASSPGESTEAFF
TGTGCCAGCAGCCCAGGGGAGAGTACTGAAGCTTTCTTT
>TRBV15|15|TRBJ2-3|.|.
CATSRGRDIGGTQYF
TGTGCCACCAGCAGAGGCCGGGACATTGGGGGTACGCAGTATTTT
>TRBV2|13|TRBJ2-3|.|.
CASSLRGTDTQYF
TGTGCCAGCAGTCTACGGGGCACAGATACGCAGTATTTT
>TRBV5-1|16|TRBJ2-5|few|.
CASSLGPTDVQETQYF
TGCGCCAGCAGCTTGGGACCAACCGATGTTCAAGAGACCCAGTACTTC
>TRBV5-6|14|TRBJ1-1|once|.
CASTPRVDHTEAFF
TGTGCCAGCACCCCTCGGGTGGATCACACTGAAGCTTTCTTT
>TRBV6-5|15|TRBJ1-2|.|TRBD1
CASSQNRGASNGYTF
TGTGCCAGTTCTCAAAACAGGGGCGCTAGTAATGGCTACACCTTC
>TRBV19|14|TRBJ1-2|.|.
CASSILGATYGYTF
TGTGCCAGTAGTATTTTAGGGGCGACTTATGGCTACACCTTC
>TRBV2|14|TRBJ1-1|.|.
CASILSGALTEAFF
TGTGCCAGCATCTTGTCGGGGGCATTGACTGAAGCTTTCTTT
>TRBV7-2|13|TRBJ1-1|few|.
CASSLVGNTEAFF
TGTGCCAGCAGCTTGGTTGGTAACACTGAAGCTTTCTTT
>TRBV30|17|TRBJ2-1|.|TRBD2
CAWNPLCGRRDYNEQFF
TGTGCCTGGAACCCCCTTTGCGGGAGAAGGGACTACAATGAGCAGTTCTTC
>TRBV3-1/TRBV3-2|15|TRBJ2-4|once|.
CASTSIKGAKNIQYF
TGTGCCAGCACCTCCATCAAGGGGGCCAAAAACATTCAGTACTTC
>TRBV6-6|13|TRBJ2-7|.|TRBD1
CASSSGQGYEQYF
TGTGCCAGCAGCTCCGGACAGGGTTACGAGCAGTACTTC
>TRBV10-3|13|TRBJ2-3|.|TRBD1
CAISGTGTDTQYF
TGTGCCATCAGCGGGACAGGGACCGATACGCAGTATTTT
>TRBV27|12|TRBJ2-1|.|.
CASSNIYNEQFF
TGTGCCAGCAGTAACATCTACAATGAGCAGTTCTTC
>TRBV28|14|TRBJ1-4|.|.
CASSLPGVGEKLFF
TGTGCCAGCAGCCTCCCGGGGGTCGGTGAAAAACTGTTTTTT
>TRBV19|13|TRBJ2-1|.|.
CASRASARDEQFF
TGTGCCAGTAGGGCTAGCGCGAGGGATGAGCAGTTCTTC
>TRBV9|15|TRBJ2-7|few|TRBD1
CASSPRDRGINEQYF
TGTGCCAGCAGCCCGCGGGACAGGGGTATCAACGAGCAGTACTTC
>TRBV27|12|TRBJ2-6|.|.
CASSSGANVLTF
TGTGCCAGCAGCTCTGGGGCCAACGTCCTGACTTTC
>TRBV30|16|TRBJ1-1|.|.
CAWTELKRVGITEAFF
TGTGCCTGGACCGAACTAAAAAGGGTGGGGATAACTGAAGCTTTCTTT
>TRBV19|13|TRBJ2-3|.|.
CASSAGQTDTQYF
TGTGCCAGTAGTGCGGGACAGACAGATACGCAGTATTTT
>TRBV27|15|TRBJ1-2|.|TRBD1
CASSSRDTGAYGYTF
TGTGCCAGCAGTTCCCGCGACACAGGGGCTTACGGCTACACCTTC
>TRBV7-9|14|TRBJ2-7|.|.
CASSLGGLTREQYF
TGTGCCAGCAGCTTAGGAGGGTTGACCCGCGAGCAGTACTTC
>TRBV4-3|14|TRBJ2-1|.|TRBD2
CASSQRWAGGEQFF
TGCGCCAGCAGCCAACGATGGGCGGGAGGGGAGCAGTTCTTC
>TRBV28|11|TRBJ1-2|once|TRBD1
CALGTAYGYTF
TGTGCCCTCGGGACAGCCTATGGCTACACCTTC
>TRBV20-1|10|TRBJ2-5|few|.
CSARVETQYF
TGCAGTGCTAGGGTGGAGACCCAGTACTTC
>TRBV7-2|17|TRBJ2-5|.|.
CASSLGFVGPYQETQYF
TGTGCCAGCAGCTTAGGGTTTGTGGGGCCGTACCAAGAGACCCAGTACTTC
>TRBV7-9|17|TRBJ1-2|.|TRBD1
CASSSTIADRAFYGYTF
TGTGCCAGCAGCTCTACAATAGCCGACAGGGCCTTCTATGGCTACACCTTC
>TRBV5-1|17|TRBJ2-5|.|TRBD1
CASSLFGTGIGGETQYF
TGCGCCAGCAGCTTGTTCGGGACAGGGATTGGGGGAGAGACCCAGTACTTC
>TRBV7-3|13|TRBJ2-1|.|.
CASSPHGTNEQFF
TGTGCCAGCAGCCCCCATGGGACCAATGAGCAGTTCTTC
>TRBV28|16|TRBJ1-2|once|.
CASSSSGAPFNYGYTF
TGTGCCAGCAGTTCCTCAGGGGCGCCTTTTAACTATGGCTACACCTTC
>TRBV5-1|14|TRBJ2-7|.|.
CASSPDRISYEQYF
TGCGCCAGCAGCCCCGACAGGATTTCCTACGAGCAGTACTTC
>TRBV19|16|TRBJ2-2|.|.
CATSPGSLGKTGELFF
TGTGCCACCTCCCCGGGCAGCCTCGGAAAAACCGGGGAGCTGTTTTTT
>TRBV7-2|15|TRBJ2-2|.|.
CASSLVGTNTGELFF
TGTGCCAGCAGCTTAGTGGGAACGAACACCGGGGAGCTGTTTTTT
>TRBV27|15|TRBJ2-6|.|.
CASSLLGAGANVLTF
TGTGCCAGCAGTTTACTTGGTGCTGGGGCCAACGTCCTGACTTTC
>TRBV19|16|TRBJ2-7|.|.
CASSKWGRDGAYEQYF
TGTGCCAGTAGTAAGTGGGGTCGTGACGGAGCCTACGAGCAGTACTTC
>TRBV2|18|TRBJ1-5|.|TRBD1
CASRGRGTGGESNQPQHF
TGTGCCAGCAGGGGTAGAGGGACAGGGGGCGAATCCAATCAGCCCCAGCATTTT
>TRBV19|14|TRBJ1-4|.|TRBD1
CASSRTGPNEKLFF
TGTGCCAGTAGTCGGACAGGTCCTAATGAAAAACTGTTTTTT
>TRBV3-1/TRBV3-2|19|TRBJ2-7|.|TRBD2
CASSPSGLAGGQRGYEQYF
TGTGCCAGCAGCCCATCGGGACTAGCGGGGGGGCAACGGGGCTACGAGCAGTACTTC
>TRBV6-5|14|TRBJ1-3|.|TRBD1
CASSRPGQGNTIYF
TGTGCCAGCAGTCGACCGGGACAGGGAAACACCATATATTTT
>TRBV14|15|TRBJ2-1|.|.
CASSIEGVRRNEQFF
TGTGCCAGCAGCATTGAGGGGGTCCGGCGCAATGAGCAGTTCTTC
>TRBV7-3|11|TRBJ2-1|.|.
CASSLLDEQFF
TGTGCCAGCAGCTTACTGGATGAGCAGTTCTTC